This TCR beta chain is drawn from a study of cytomegalovirus exposure and HLA in healthy donors. PCR was performed using 60 Vbeta and 13 Jbeta primers. The data were produced by immunoSEQ multiplex PCR, yet TCRdb's version contains in-frame clones alone and is incomplete. The sample carries approximately 77,000 clones, about 75% recorded once. The germline V gene has CDR1 MGHRA and CDR2 YSYEKL. The CDR3 is made up of 14 amino acids. V shed 10 bases and J 2 bases; nucleotides not matched to a gene: 11. Sequencing used PBMCs. The chain combines TRBV4-1 with TRBJ2-7; 7 nucleotides align to TRBD1. The sequence was obtained from a man aged 60 to 75 in good health and CMV-seropositive. The CDR3 DNA reads as TGCGCCAACTGGAAGACAGGGCTAACCTACGAGCAGTACTTC. As protein: CANWKTGLTYEQYF.